This T cell receptor beta chain derives from a study of shared clonotypes between healthy human individuals. As for the study in general: Donors, aged 18 to 49, were a couple of women and three men.

Replicate PCRs run on sorted subsets employed 200 ng DNA, around 27,000 T cell genomes. Produced via immunoSEQ multiplex PCR; TCRdb's table is partial and in-frame only. The table has roughly 1 million clones, roughly 70% seen once. After removal of 5 bases from V and 4 bases from J, the junction contained 3 bases not matched to a gene. The CDR3 consists of 16 residues. Germline V CDR1 and CDR2: SGHVS, FNYEAQ. This receptor was obtained from a man between 18 and 35 years old in good health. The chain has TRBV7-6 and TRBJ2-2, with 14 bases matching TRBD2. Sequencing used memory CD4+ T cells sorted from blood. This sample's subset: CD45RA-negative fraction. The CDR3 reads CASSLGLAGVTGELFF. The CDR3 DNA reads as TGTGCCAGCAGCCTGGGACTAGCGGGAGTCACCGGGGAGCTGTTTTTT.